This is a list of T cell receptor beta chains from one sample in a study of Graves' ophthalmopathy and Graves' hyperthyroidism. TCRdb fed the multiplex PCR reads into MiXCR, producing one record per CDR3 protein. This table holds over a million distinct CDR3 sequences, about 36% found once. The sample was peripheral blood or thyroid tissue (not recorded which). The receptor set was obtained from an adult man with Graves' hyperthyroidism. CDR3s include the opening cysteine and the closing phenylalanine or tryptophan. D genes are given only for firm matches. Clone sizes are given selectively: once, few, many, or a class where the clone is expanded.

v_call	clone_size	j_call	d_call	cdr3_nt	cdr3_aa
TRBV9	few	TRBJ2-2	-	TGTGCCAGCAGCGTAGACGGAGAGGGGGAGCTGTTTTTT	CASSVDGEGELFF
TRBV11-2	few	TRBJ2-5	-	TGTGCCAGCAGCTTAACTAGGGGGGGAGGGGAGACCCAGTACTTC	CASSLTRGGGETQYF
TRBV7-2	few	TRBJ1-1	-	TGTGCCAGCAGCGCAACTACAGGAACTAAGGCTTTCTTT	CASSATTGTKAFF
TRBV10-3	-	TRBJ2-2	-	TGTGCCAGCCAGGATGGGGCCGGGGAGCTGTTTTTT	CASQDGAGELFF
TRBV19	-	TRBJ1-2	-	TGTGCCAGTAGTCCTCCAGTCCTCCGCCCTCCCTATGGCTACACCTTC	CASSPPVLRPPYGYTF
TRBV6-1	few	TRBJ1-1	-	TGTGCCCTGGGGGGAGCTTTCTTT	CALGGAFF
TRBV29-1	-	TRBJ1-2	-	TGCAGCTCACGGGGGGAAGGCTACACCTTC	CSSRGEGYTF
TRBV18	-	TRBJ1-1	-	TGTGCCAGCTCACCACCGCCTGGACCAAGGAACACTGAAGCTTTCTTT	CASSPPPGPRNTEAFF
TRBV7-2	many	TRBJ2-7	-	TGTGCCAGCAGCTTGCTAAGGGGATTCTACGAGCAGTACTTC	CASSLLRGFYEQYF
TRBV9	few	TRBJ2-7	-	TGTGCCAGCAGCCAATATCAGGGCCGTGGCGAGCAGTACTTC	CASSQYQGRGEQYF
TRBV10-3	few	TRBJ1-1	TRBD1	TGTGCCATCAGTGCGGACAGGGATGAAGCTTTCTTT	CAISADRDEAFF
TRBV7-9	once	TRBJ1-2	-	TGTGCCAGCAGCTTGGGGCAGGGGTATGGCGACACCTTC	CASSLGQGYGDTF
TRBV7-9	-	TRBJ1-5	TRBD1	TGTGCCAGCAGTAATATGGGACAGGGGAGATCACCCCAGCATTTT	CASSNMGQGRSPQHF
TRBV10-1	-	TRBJ2-7	TRBD1	TGCGCCAGCAGTGCAACTCAGGGGGCAAGGGGACAGTACTTC	CASSATQGARGQYF
TRBV15	-	TRBJ2-5	-	TGTGCCACCAGCCGAGGCGCAACAGGGTCCGGGACCCAGTACTTC	CATSRGATGSGTQYF
TRBV12-3/TRBV12-4	many	TRBJ1-5	-	TGTGCCAGCAGCCCCACAGGTCAGCCCCAGCATTTT	CASSPTGQPQHF
TRBV7-9	-	TRBJ2-7	TRBD1	TGTGCCAGCAGCGTGGGACAGGGGCCGAACGAGTGGTACTTC	CASSVGQGPNEWYF
TRBV19	-	TRBJ2-2	TRBD2	TGTGCCAGTAGCCGACCTTGGACTAGCGGGGGACCGAACACCGGGGAGCTGTTTTTT	CASSRPWTSGGPNTGELFF
TRBV7-9	-	TRBJ1-2	TRBD1	TGTGCCAGCAGCCAAGAGGAGGGGGCCTTTGGTGGCTACACCTTC	CASSQEEGAFGGYTF
TRBV29-1	-	TRBJ1-2	-	TGCAGCGTTGAGGGGGACGTACTACGTGGCTACACCTTC	CSVEGDVLRGYTF
TRBV10-2	-	TRBJ2-7	TRBD1	TGCGCCAGCAGTTACTCGTACCGGGACAGGGACTCCTACGAGCAGTACTTC	CASSYSYRDRDSYEQYF
TRBV9	many	TRBJ2-5	-	TGTGCCAGCAGCTTAAACGTCGGCAGGGCTAAGGAAGAGACCCAGTACTTC	CASSLNVGRAKEETQYF
TRBV12-3/TRBV12-4	few	TRBJ1-3	-	TGTGCCAGCAGTTTCAGGGAAAACACCATATATTTT	CASSFRENTIYF
TRBV7-2	-	TRBJ2-5	TRBD1	TGTGCCAGCAGTACCATACAGGGGGGAGAGACCCAGTACTTC	CASSTIQGGETQYF
TRBV10-3	many	TRBJ2-7	TRBD1	TGTGCCATCGAAAAAACCCAGGGGGCCTCCTACGAGCAGTACTTC	CAIEKTQGASYEQYF
TRBV7-8	many	TRBJ1-3	-	TGTGCCAGCAGCCCGTTCGACGGCAACTCTGGAAACACCATATATTTT	CASSPFDGNSGNTIYF
TRBV9	many	TRBJ1-4	-	TGTGCCAGCGGACGCACGAATGAAAAACTGTTTTTT	CASGRTNEKLFF
TRBV10-3	few	TRBJ2-5	TRBD1	TGTGCCATCAGTTACGGACAGGGACAAGAGACCCAGTACTTC	CAISYGQGQETQYF
TRBV11-1	few	TRBJ1-1	-	TGTGCCAGCAGCTTCGGGCAGACCCATTACGCTTTCTTT	CASSFGQTHYAFF
TRBV20-1	-	TRBJ1-2	-	TGCAGTGCTAGGGTAGGGACCATGGACTATGGCTACACCTTC	CSARVGTMDYGYTF
TRBV10-1	many	TRBJ1-6	-	TGCGCCAGCAGTGGAGGGGTTCCGAATTCACCCCTCCACTTT	CASSGGVPNSPLHF
TRBV7-8	many	TRBJ1-2	-	TGTGCCAGCAGCTTAGTGGGGGCGCCCAACTATGGCTACACCTTC	CASSLVGAPNYGYTF
TRBV29-1	many	TRBJ2-7	-	TGCAGCGTTGTGGTCCAGGCGGAAGAGCAGTACTTC	CSVVVQAEEQYF
TRBV5-1	many	TRBJ1-6	-	TGCGCCAGCAATCCCGGGACCGAGTCCAGAGCACCCCTCCACTTT	CASNPGTESRAPLHF
TRBV25-1	-	TRBJ2-7	-	TGTGCCAGCGGGAGTTTCCCCTACGAGCAGTACTTC	CASGSFPYEQYF
TRBV11-2	-	TRBJ2-7	-	TGTGCCGGCAGCCGGTCGAGAGGGGGTCTCTCCGAGCAGTACTTC	CAGSRSRGGLSEQYF
TRBV7-3	-	TRBJ2-7	-	TGTGCCAGCAGCTCACAGGGTTCAGGCGAGCAGTACTTC	CASSSQGSGEQYF
TRBV11-2	few	TRBJ2-2	TRBD2	TGTGCCAGCAGCCGACCGACGCTAGCGGGAGGGCCGGGCACCGGGGAGCTGTTTTTT	CASSRPTLAGGPGTGELFF
TRBV7-9	many	TRBJ1-4	-	TGTGCCAGCAGCTGGGGGGCAGTTGCAACTAATGAAAAACTGTTTTTT	CASSWGAVATNEKLFF
TRBV10-3	-	TRBJ2-7	-	TGTGCCATCAGTGATGAAGACAGCTCACCCGCGGAGCAGTACTTC	CAISDEDSSPAEQYF
TRBV7-8	-	TRBJ1-1	-	TGTGCCAGCAGCTTGGGGCCAGTCGCTGAAGCTTTCTTT	CASSLGPVAEAFF
TRBV12-3/TRBV12-4	many	TRBJ1-5	-	TGTGCCAGCAGCTATAGGACACCTAGCAATCAGCCCCAGCATTTT	CASSYRTPSNQPQHF
TRBV20-1	-	TRBJ1-6	-	TGCAGTGCTAGACTAGCGGGGGGTAATTCACCCCTCCACTTT	CSARLAGGNSPLHF
TRBV11-3	-	TRBJ1-1	-	TGTGCCAGCAGCTCTTCGCCGGATAGCACTGAAGCTTTCTTT	CASSSSPDSTEAFF
TRBV2	many	TRBJ2-7	-	TGTGCCAGCACCCGGGATGCCTACGAGCAGTACTTC	CASTRDAYEQYF
TRBV6-5	few	TRBJ1-2	-	TGTGCCATACGAGGGGTGCCGCCCGATCATGCTAACTATGGCTACACCTTC	CAIRGVPPDHANYGYTF
TRBV4-3	few	TRBJ2-7	TRBD1	TGCGCCAGCAGCCAAGTGGCACAGGGGGCCTACGAGCAGTACTTC	CASSQVAQGAYEQYF
TRBV12-3/TRBV12-4	many	TRBJ1-2	TRBD1	TGTGCCAGTACTAACCGGGACAGGAGTCTGTACACCTTC	CASTNRDRSLYTF
TRBV12-3/TRBV12-4	-	TRBJ2-5	TRBD1	TGTGCCAGCAGGAGACAGGGGGGTCAAGAGACCCAGTACTTC	CASRRQGGQETQYF
TRBV29-1	many	TRBJ1-1	-	TGCAGCGTTGAGGAGGGGCCGGACACTGAAGCTTTCTTT	CSVEEGPDTEAFF
TRBV12-3/TRBV12-4	few	TRBJ1-3	-	TGTGCCAGCAGTTTAGTACCAGGGACTCCATCAAACACCATATATTTT	CASSLVPGTPSNTIYF
TRBV25-1	few	TRBJ2-2	-	TGTGCCAGCCGGTCGGGGGGCAACACCGGGGAGCTGTTTTTT	CASRSGGNTGELFF
TRBV14	-	TRBJ2-2	-	TGTGCCAGCAGCCATGACACGTACACCGGGGAGCTGTTTTTT	CASSHDTYTGELFF
TRBV29-1	-	TRBJ1-5	-	TGCAGCGTTGACAGGGGCGGCAATCAGCCCCAGCATTTT	CSVDRGGNQPQHF